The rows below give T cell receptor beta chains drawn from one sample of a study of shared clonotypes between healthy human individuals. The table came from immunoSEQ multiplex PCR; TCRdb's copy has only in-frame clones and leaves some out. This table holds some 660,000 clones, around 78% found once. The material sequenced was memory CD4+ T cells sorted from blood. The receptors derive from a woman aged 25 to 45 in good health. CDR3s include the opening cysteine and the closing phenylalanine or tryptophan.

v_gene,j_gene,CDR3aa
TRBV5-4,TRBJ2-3,CASSLYSSTDTQYF
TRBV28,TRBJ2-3,CASSSAWGAGGVLSTDTQYF
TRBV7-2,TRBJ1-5,CASSLSLGDQPQHF
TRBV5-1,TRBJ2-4,CASSLGMGQGRNIQYF
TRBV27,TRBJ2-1,CASGRQGWFF
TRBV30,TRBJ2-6,CAWRAHAKLRQGPSNSGANVLTF
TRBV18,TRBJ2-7,CASSRGQGGSYEQYF
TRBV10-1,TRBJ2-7,CASSDYEQYF
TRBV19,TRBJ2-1,CASNPGQYNEQFF
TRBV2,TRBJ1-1,CASSHRLLNTEAFF
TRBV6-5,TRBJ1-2,CASSYSWTGGYTF
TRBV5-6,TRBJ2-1,CASSPQGRGSYNEQFF
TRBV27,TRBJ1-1,CASKYTSSQNTEAFF
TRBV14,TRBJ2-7,CASSFSGEQYF
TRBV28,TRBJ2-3,CASTTPRMWADTQYF
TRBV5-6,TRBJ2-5,CASSKGQEGVQYF
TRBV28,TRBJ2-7,CASSLLVGEQYF
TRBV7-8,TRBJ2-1,CASSHRRAVRYEQFF
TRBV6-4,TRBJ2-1,CASGLTSGSDEQFF
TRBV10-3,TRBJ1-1,CAISEQSVGAEAFF
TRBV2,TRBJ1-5,CASSSRGLGPQHF
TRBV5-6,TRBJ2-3,CASSLGTGDGTDTQYF
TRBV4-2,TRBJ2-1,CASSPGQLDSYNEQFF
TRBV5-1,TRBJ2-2,CASSFKGGTGELFF
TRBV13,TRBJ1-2,CASSPGGGNGYTF
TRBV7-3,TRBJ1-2,CASSLGDPGNYGYTF
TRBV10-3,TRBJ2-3,CAISERKGLGTDTQYF
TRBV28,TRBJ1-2,CASSLGLYGYTF
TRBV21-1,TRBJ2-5,CASLKGEETQYF
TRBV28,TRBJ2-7,CASSSQVLAGLTGYEQYF
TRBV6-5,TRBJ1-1,CASSPQGANTEAFF
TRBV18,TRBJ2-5,CASSSGTSGSSRVETQYF
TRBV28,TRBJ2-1,CASSAHWYNEQFF
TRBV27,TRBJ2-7,CASKGGSIDEQYF
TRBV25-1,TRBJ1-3,CASSDHGQGGNTIYF
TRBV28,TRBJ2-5,CASSFGDRLGKETQYF
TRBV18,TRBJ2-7,CASSSTGGEQYF
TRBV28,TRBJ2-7,CAMGQGVHEQYF
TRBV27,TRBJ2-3,CASSPGQITDTQYF
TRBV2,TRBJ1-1,CASRRTDLNTEAFF
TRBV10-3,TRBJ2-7,CAISDRQPRSHEQYF
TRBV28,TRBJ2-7,CASSLRYEQYF
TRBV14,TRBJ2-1,CASSYSGLTYNEQFF
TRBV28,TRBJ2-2,CASSLKGIDTGELFF
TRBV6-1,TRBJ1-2,CASSDSMVGYTF
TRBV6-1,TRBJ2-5,CASSWTVQETQYF
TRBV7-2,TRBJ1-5,CASSLGGFSNQPQHF
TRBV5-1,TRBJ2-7,CASSSLGDGQGYEQYF
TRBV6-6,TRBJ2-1,CASSPTGTRSDEQFF
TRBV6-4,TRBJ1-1,CASSTRTTGKTRLNTEAFF
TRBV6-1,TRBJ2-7,CASSVRDRAVYEQYF
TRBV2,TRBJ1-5,CASSAEQGTQPQHF
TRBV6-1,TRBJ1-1,CASSEWTVNTEAFF